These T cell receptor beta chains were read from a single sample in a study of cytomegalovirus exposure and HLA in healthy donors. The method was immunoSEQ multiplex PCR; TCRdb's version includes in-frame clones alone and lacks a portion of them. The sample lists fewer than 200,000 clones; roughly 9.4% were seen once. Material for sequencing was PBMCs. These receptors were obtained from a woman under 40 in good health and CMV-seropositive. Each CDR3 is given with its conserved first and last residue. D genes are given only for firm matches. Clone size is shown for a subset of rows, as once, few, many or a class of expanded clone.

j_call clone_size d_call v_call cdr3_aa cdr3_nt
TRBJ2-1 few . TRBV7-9 CASTFPNYNEQFF TGTGCCAGCACCTTCCCCAACTACAATGAGCAGTTCTTC
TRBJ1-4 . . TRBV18 CASSPGAGARQEKLFF TGTGCCAGCTCACCAGGAGCAGGGGCAAGACAGGAAAAACTGTTTTTT
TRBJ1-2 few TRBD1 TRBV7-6 CASSLNSGGVMGYTF TGTGCCAGCAGCTTAAATTCAGGGGGCGTTATGGGCTACACCTTC
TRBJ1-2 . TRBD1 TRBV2 CASRGAGGDYGYTF TGTGCCAGCAGGGGGGCAGGGGGCGACTATGGCTACACCTTC
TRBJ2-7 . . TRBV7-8 CASSRSSVLQAEQYF TGTGCCAGCAGCCGATCTAGCGTACTGCAAGCCGAGCAGTACTTC
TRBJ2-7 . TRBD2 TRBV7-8 CASSLVAGGEGYEQYF TGTGCCAGCAGCTTAGTAGCGGGAGGAGAGGGGTACGAGCAGTACTTC
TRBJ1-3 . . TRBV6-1 CASRVQDSGNTIYF TGTGCCAGCAGAGTACAGGACTCTGGAAACACCATATATTTT
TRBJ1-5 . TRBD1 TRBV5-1 CASSLYGTDSNQPQHF TGCGCCAGCAGCTTATACGGGACAGATAGCAATCAGCCCCAGCATTTT
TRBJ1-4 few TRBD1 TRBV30 CAWSGTGANEKLFF TGTGCCTGGAGCGGGACAGGAGCTAATGAAAAACTGTTTTTT
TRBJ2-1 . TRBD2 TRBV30 CACRKLAGGLASYNEQFF TGTGCCTGCAGGAAACTAGCGGGAGGGCTGGCGTCCTACAATGAGCAGTTCTTC
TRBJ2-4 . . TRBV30 CAWSLLAKNIQYF TGTGCCTGGAGTCTATTAGCCAAAAACATTCAGTATTTC
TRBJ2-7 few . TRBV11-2 CASSLPGLYEQYF TGTGCCAGCAGCTTACCAGGGCTCTACGAGCAGTACTTC
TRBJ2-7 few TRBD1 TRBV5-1 CASSLGDRNYEQYF TGCGCCAGCAGCTTGGGGGACAGAAACTACGAGCAGTACTTC
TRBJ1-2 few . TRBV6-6 CASSKTGILSNYGYPF TGTGCCAGCAGTAAAACAGGAATCCTCTCTAACTATGGCTACCCCTTC
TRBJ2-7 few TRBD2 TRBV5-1 CASSRTSGPYEQYF TGCGCCAGCAGCCGGACTAGCGGGCCTTACGAGCAGTACTTC
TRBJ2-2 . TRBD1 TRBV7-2 CASSREPQGAGGELFF TGTGCCAGCAGCAGAGAACCACAGGGGGCTGGCGGGGAGCTGTTTTTT
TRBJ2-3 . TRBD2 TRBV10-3 CAISDQGTSGPDTQYF TGTGCCATCAGTGATCAAGGGACTAGCGGTCCAGATACGCAGTATTTT
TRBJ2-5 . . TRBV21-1 CASTEETQYF TGTGCCAGCACGGAAGAGACCCAGTACTTC
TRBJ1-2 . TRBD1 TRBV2 CASSRDSYGYTF TGTGCCAGCTCCCGGGACAGCTATGGCTACACCTTC
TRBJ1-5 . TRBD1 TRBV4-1 CASSQDRGRGQPQHF TGCGCCAGCAGCCAAGATAGGGGGCGCGGTCAGCCCCAGCATTTT
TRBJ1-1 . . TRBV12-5 CASGLVGVNTEAFF TGTGCTAGTGGTTTGGTAGGGGTGAACACTGAAGCTTTCTTT
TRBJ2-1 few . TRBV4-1 CASSGGASYNEQFF TGCGCCAGCTCCGGCGGAGCTTCCTACAATGAGCAGTTCTTC
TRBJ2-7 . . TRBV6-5 CASSYSPDKYEQYF TGTGCCAGCAGTTACTCCCCGGACAAGTACGAGCAGTACTTC
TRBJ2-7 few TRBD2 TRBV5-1 CASGLSGDSYEQYF TGCGCCAGCGGCCTTAGCGGGGACTCCTACGAGCAGTACTTC
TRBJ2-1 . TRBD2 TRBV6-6 CASSATGGERDEQFF TGTGCCAGCAGTGCGACGGGGGGTGAGAGGGATGAGCAGTTCTTC
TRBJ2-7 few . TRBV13 CASSSPRFGYEQYF TGTGCCAGCAGCTCCCCCAGGTTCGGCTACGAGCAGTACTTC
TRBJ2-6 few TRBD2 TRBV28 CASRLANSGANVLTF TGTGCCAGCCGACTAGCGAACTCTGGGGCCAACGTCCTGACTTTC
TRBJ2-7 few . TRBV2 CASRPYSEQYF TGTGCCAGCAGGCCCTACAGCGAGCAGTACTTC
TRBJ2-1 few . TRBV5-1 CASSLRAYNEQFF TGCGCCAGCAGCTTGCGAGCTTACAATGAGCAGTTCTTC
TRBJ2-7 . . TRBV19 CASRSTVLSYEQYF TGTGCCAGTAGATCGACAGTTTTATCCTACGAGCAGTACTTC
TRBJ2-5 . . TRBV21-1 CASSAHREQKETQYF TGTGCCAGCAGCGCCCACCGGGAACAAAAAGAGACCCAGTACTTC
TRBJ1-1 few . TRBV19 CASSSAGWNTEAFF TGTGCCAGTAGTTCCGCAGGGTGGAACACTGAAGCTTTCTTT
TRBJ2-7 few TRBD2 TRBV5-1 CASSLGAGGTYEQYF TGCGCCAGCAGCTTGGGGGCGGGAGGTACCTACGAGCAGTACTTC
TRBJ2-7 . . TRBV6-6 CASRNGDSVYEQYF TGTGCCAGCAGGAACGGGGATTCCGTTTACGAGCAGTACTTC
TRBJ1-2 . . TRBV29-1 CSARQVSDYGYTF TGCAGCGCCAGACAGGTATCAGACTATGGCTACACCTTC
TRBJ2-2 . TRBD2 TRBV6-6 CASSYSVSGMRELFF TGTGCCAGCAGTTACTCAGTTAGCGGGATGAGGGAGCTGTTTTTT
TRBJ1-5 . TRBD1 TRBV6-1 CASSELGGAIQPQHF TGTGCCAGCAGTGAATTAGGGGGCGCGATTCAGCCCCAGCATTTT
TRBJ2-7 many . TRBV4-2 CASSQFGYEQYF TGTGCCAGCAGCCAATTCGGCTACGAGCAGTACTTC
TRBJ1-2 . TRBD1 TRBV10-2 CASRLQGSGYTF TGCGCCAGCAGATTACAGGGGAGTGGCTACACCTTC
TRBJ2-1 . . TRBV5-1 CASSFTGNEQFF TGCGCCAGCAGCTTCACAGGGAATGAGCAGTTCTTC